The 13 T cell receptor beta chains below all came from one sample that was sequenced in a study of blood T cells in healthy people across ages. The use of a sample-barcoded 5' primer and a J-beta primer mix characterized a second PCR of about 7 to 12 cycles. TCRdb re-analysed the 5' RACE reads in MiXCR, keeping a single row per CDR3 protein. The sample lists some 750,000 distinct CDR3 sequences, about 24% occurring once. The sequencing input was blood. These receptors originate from a man aged 65-85 years in good health.

The rearrangement uses TRBV18 and TRBJ1-1, with 9 bases identical to TRBD1. With V trimmed by 3 bases and J by 3 bases, 2 bases remained unmatched. The CDR3 has 14 amino acids. Germline V gives CDR1 KGHSH, CDR2 LQKENI. CDR3 coding DNA: TGTGCCAGCTCACCCCGGACAGGGGACACTGAAGCTTTCTTT. It translates to CASSPRTGDTEAFF.

With regard to this clonotype: At one boundary the junction diverges from the germline segment, which might be a read error. The J gene is TRBJ2-3, the V gene TRBV20-1; 9 bases align to TRBD1. From germline, CDR1 is DFQATT and CDR2 SNEGSKA (reference sequence). The CDR3 is made up of 16 amino acids. CDR3 protein: CSAPTDPGQGTDMQYF. CDR3 nucleotide sequence: TGCAGTGCTCCCACTGACCCGGGACAGGGTACAGATATGCAGTATTTT.

This clonotype was detected only a few times. V and J are TRBV6-6 and TRBJ2-7, with 8 positions matching TRBD1. The germline CDR1 and CDR2 sequences are MNHNY and SVGAGI (reference sequence). The CDR3 spans 13 residues. The V and J ends lost 5 bases and 3 bases, in that order; junction bases with no gene match: 3. The CDR3 region has the DNA TGTGCCAGCAGTCGGACAGGGAACTACGAGCAGTACTTC. This encodes CASSRTGNYEQYF.

The chain couples TRBV11-2 to TRBJ2-1, with D perhaps being TRBD1 or TRBD2 (6 bases each). Trimming shortened V by 0 bases and J by 2 bases, and 14 bases separated the two germline ends. The germline V gene has CDR1 SGHAT and CDR2 FQNNGV. This CDR3 is built from 17 residues. CDR3 nucleotide sequence: TGTGCCAGCAGCTTAGATCCCGGAGGGGGTCCCTACAATGAGCAGTTCTTC. The encoded protein is CASSLDPGGGPYNEQFF.

The chain uses TRBV5-1 and TRBJ2-3; D is uncertain. V lost 6 bases and J lost 1, with 9 bases in between. Germline V CDR1 and CDR2: SGHRS, YFSETQ. CDR3 length: 13 amino acids. The CDR3 loop is CASNPAGTDTQYF. DNA for the CDR3: TGCGCCAGCAACCCCGCAGGCACAGATACGCAGTATTTT.

This clonotype was seen only a few times. The chain is built from TRBV27 and TRBJ2-3; a possible D gene is TRBD1 (6 bases). Germline CDR1 and CDR2: MNHEY and SMNVEV (reference sequence). The CDR3 has 16 residues. The V and J ends lost 0 bases and 4 bases respectively, with 14 bases between them. The CDR3 loop reads CASSLSPTNRADTQYF. The CDR3, as DNA: TGTGCCAGCAGTTTATCCCCAACAAACAGGGCAGATACGCAGTATTTT.

This clonotype was seen more than once but under ten times. This chain uses TRBV7-8 with TRBJ2-4; the match to TRBD2 covers 12 bases. Germline V gene lookup returns CDR1 SGHVS and CDR2 FQNEAQ. This CDR3 has 21 residues. Trimming removed 1 base from V and 0 bases from J; junction bases left unmatched: 13. CDR3 DNA sequence: TGTGCCAGCAGCTTAGAGCCCAGACTAGCGGGGGCCCAGCTAGCCAAAAACATTCAGTACTTC. This gives the protein CASSLEPRLAGAQLAKNIQYF.

This clonotype was counted a few times. The chain carries TRBV12-3 or TRBV12-4 and TRBJ2-1; D call uncertain. V was cut by 5 bases and J by 4 bases, with 12 bases left in between. This CDR3 has 14 residues. The CDR3 sequence: CASSPDDTYNEQFF. CDR3 nucleotide sequence: TGTGCCAGCAGTCCGGACGACACTTACAATGAGCAGTTCTTC.

The rearrangement uses TRBV20-1 and TRBJ1-2; TRBD1 aligns across 12 bases. Germline V gives CDR1 DFQATT, CDR2 SNEGSKA (reference sequence). This CDR3 contains 17 residues. V trimming: 4 bases; J trimming: 4 bases; junction bases outside the gene matches: 13. CDR3 bases: TGCAGTGCTAACCCGGGACAGGGGGCGTGGGAGTTCTATGGCTACACCTTC. Protein sequence: CSANPGQGAWEFYGYTF.

The chain combines TRBV10-3 with TRBJ1-4; no reliable D call. CDR3 length equals 14 residues. The V gene lost 11 bases and the J gene lost 3 bases, with 16 bases spanning the gap. Germline V gives CDR1 ENHRY, CDR2 SYGVKD. The CDR3 bases are TGTGCCGTCAAAAATCCGGGAGCTAATGAAAAACTGTTTTTT. This gives the protein CAVKNPGANEKLFF.

The chain has TRBV11-2 and TRBJ2-1, with TRBD2 matching over 7 bases. CDR3 length equals 18 residues. V lost 1 base and J lost 4; bases outside the gene matches: 13. From germline, CDR1 is SGHAT and CDR2 FQNNGV. In DNA form, the CDR3 reads TGTGCCAGCAGCTTAGTTAGGGGATCAGCGGGGATTTACAATGAGCAGTTCTTC. Amino acid sequence: CASSLVRGSAGIYNEQFF.

This clonotype was counted a few times. The chain is built from TRBV12-3 or TRBV12-4 and TRBJ1-2; D is undetermined. The CDR3 is 14 amino acids. V was clipped by 1 base and J by 8 bases, with 14 bases between them. The CDR3 DNA reads TGTGCCAGCAGTTTAGGGATTTTCGGCCGAGGCTACACCTTC. It translates to CASSLGIFGRGYTF.

V gene TRBV20-1 combines with J gene TRBJ2-5; D might be TRBD1 (5 bases). The germline CDR1 and CDR2 sequences are DFQATT and SNEGSKA (reference sequence). This CDR3 contains 15 residues. V lost 1 base to trimming and J lost 2 bases, with 14 bases between them. The CDR3 reads CSARGLPKGQETQYF. For the CDR3, the DNA is TGCAGTGCTAGAGGCCTCCCCAAGGGGCAAGAGACCCAGTACTTC.